The next 24 T cell receptor beta chains were all read from a single sample in a study of shared clonotypes between healthy human individuals. The data were produced by immunoSEQ multiplex PCR, yet TCRdb's version contains in-frame clones alone and is incomplete. The sample comprises 950,000 to 1,100,000 clones, 75% to 85% of which are singletons, and 0.5% to 0.65% rests with the top ten. Specimen: memory CD4+ T cells from PBMCs. Subset given: CD45RA-negative fraction. The receptors were gathered from a man aged 18-30 years in good health. Some clones in this sample may be carry-over from other donors' samples.

This rearrangement joins TRBV6-1 to TRBJ2-2; 8 nucleotides agree with TRBD1. Germline V gene lookup returns CDR1 MNHNS and CDR2 SASEGT. The CDR3 runs to 15 residues. V lost 7 bases to trimming and J lost 4 bases; unmatched junction nucleotides: 8. The CDR3: CASTDRGIGTGELFF. The CDR3 DNA sequence: TGTGCCAGCACCGACAGGGGAATCGGCACCGGGGAGCTGTTTTTT.

This chain connects TRBV29-1 to TRBJ2-5; a possible D gene is TRBD1 (5 bases). CDR3 length: 15 residues. Trimming shortened V by 3 bases and J by 4 bases, and 18 bases separated the two germline ends. Germline loops: CDR1 SQVTM, CDR2 ANQGSEA. The CDR3 reads CSVDSGRAWGETQYF. The CDR3 coding sequence is TGCAGCGTTGACTCAGGGCGCGCTTGGGGAGAGACCCAGTACTTC.

This clone showed up just a few times. The V gene is TRBV4-2, the J gene TRBJ1-5; perhaps TRBD1 as D (5 bases). Germline V CDR1 and CDR2: LGHNA, YNFKEQ. Trimming removed 0 bases at V and 8 bases at J, with 14 bases between. The CDR3 consists of 15 residues. The CDR3 sequence is CASSQDFGGPKPQHF. As DNA, the CDR3 is TGTGCCAGCAGCCAAGATTTTGGGGGTCCAAAGCCCCAGCATTTT.

V gene TRBV6-1 combines with J gene TRBJ1-5; no firm D call. The CDR3 extends over 14 amino acids. The germline V gene has CDR1 MNHNS and CDR2 SASEGT. Trimming removed 3 bases at V and 0 bases at J, with 6 bases between. CDR3 DNA: TGTGCCAGCAGTGAGCCCCATAGCAATCAGCCCCAGCATTTT. As protein: CASSEPHSNQPQHF.

This clone appeared once. V and J are TRBV7-8 and TRBJ2-5; weak D call: TRBD2 (5 bases). CDR1 SGHVS and CDR2 FQNEAQ come from the germline V gene. Trimming took off 1 base at V and 2 bases at J, with 14 bases between the two ends. This CDR3 is built from 16 residues. The CDR3 loop is CASSLGTWREQETQYF. DNA of the CDR3: TGTGCCAGCAGCTTAGGGACTTGGCGCGAGCAAGAGACCCAGTACTTC. The variable domain in full, with the rest retrieved from reference TRBV7-8 and TRBJ2-5, is GAGVSQSPRYKVAKRGQDVALRCDPISGHVSLFWYQQALGQGPEFLTYFQNEAQLDKSGLPSDRFFAERPEGSVSTLKIQRTQQEDSAVYLCASSLGTWREQETQYFGPGTRLLVL.

This chain links TRBV18 with TRBJ1-5; 9 positions agree with TRBD1. Germline values: CDR1 KGHSH, CDR2 LQKENI. Trimming removed 1 base from V and 4 bases from J; junction bases left unmatched: 8. This CDR3 is 17 amino acids long. CDR3 loop: CASSPQGGQGKNQPQHF. The CDR3 coding sequence is TGTGCCAGCTCACCACAGGGGGGACAGGGAAAGAATCAGCCCCAGCATTTT.

V usage is TRBV7-2 and J usage is TRBJ2-6; the D is unclear. Per germline, CDR1 SGHTA and CDR2 FQGNSA. CDR3 length: 17 residues. V gave up 2 bases and J gave up 1 base, with 12 bases separating them. CDR3 region: CASSLLGSLSGANVLTF. The CDR3 region has the DNA TGTGCCAGCAGCTTACTCGGGTCGCTATCTGGGGCCAACGTCCTGACTTTC.

J is TRBJ2-7 and V is TRBV13, with TRBD2 identical over 11 bases. Trimming cost V 0 bases and J 5 bases; bases outside gene matches: 6. This CDR3 is 16 amino acids long. Germline CDR1 is PRHDT and CDR2 is FYEKMQ (reference sequence). CDR3 sequence (DNA): TGTGCCAGCAGCTTAGGCCTAGCGGGAGGATATAACGAGCAGTACTTC. Encoded protein: CASSLGLAGGYNEQYF.

This clone was seen many times. This chain uses TRBV18 with TRBJ2-7, with a tentative D call TRBD1 (6 bases). V gave up 8 bases and J gave up 6 bases, with 17 bases separating them. The germline V gene has CDR1 KGHSH and CDR2 LQKENI. CDR3 length: 13 amino acids. This CDR3 is CASTTGVWREQYF. The CDR3, as DNA: TGTGCCAGCACGACAGGCGTATGGCGCGAGCAGTACTTC. The complete variable domain, with remaining parts taken from reference TRBV18 and TRBJ2-7, reads NAGVMQNPRHLVRRRGQEARLRCSPMKGHSHVYWYRQLPEEGLKFMVYLQKENIIDESGMPKERFSAEFPKEGPSILRIQQVVRGDSAAYFCASTTGVWREQYFGPGTRLTVT.

This clone has more than one count but fewer than ten. The V gene is TRBV5-4, the J gene TRBJ2-2; no reliable D call. The CDR3 spans 16 residues. Germline CDR1 is SGHNT and CDR2 is YYREEE (reference sequence). The V and J ends lost 0 bases and 2 bases respectively, with 11 bases between them. The CDR3 loop is CASSLVLWGNTGELFF. CDR3 bases: TGTGCCAGCAGCTTGGTTTTGTGGGGTAACACCGGGGAGCTGTTTTTT.

This clone was observed once. V is TRBV18 and J is TRBJ2-7; 11 bases are shared with TRBD1. Germline-derived CDR1 and CDR2 are KGHSH and LQKENI. J was trimmed by 4 bases and V by 2 bases; bases with no gene match: 7. This CDR3 is 16 amino acids long. CDR3 amino acids: CASSPSGTGGSYEQYF. As DNA, the CDR3 is TGTGCCAGCTCACCATCAGGGACAGGGGGTTCGTACGAGCAGTACTTC.

The chain joins TRBV11-2 to TRBJ1-2; weak D call: TRBD1 (5 bases). Germline CDR1 and CDR2: SGHAT and FQNNGV. The CDR3 extends over 18 amino acids. Trimming cost V 5 bases and J 7 bases, with 29 bases left between them. CDR3 sequence: CASSPIPGRIITGGGYTF. For the CDR3, the DNA is TGTGCCAGCAGCCCCATACCGGGACGGATTATTACGGGTGGTGGCTACACCTTC. Full variable domain (outside the CDR3, taken from reference TRBV11-2 and TRBJ1-2): EAGVAQSPRYKIIEKRQSVAFWCNPISGHATLYWYQQILGQGPKLLIQFQNNGVVDDSQLPKDRFSAERLKGVDSTLKIQPAKLEDSAVYLCASSPIPGRIITGGGYTFGSGTRLTVV.

Details on this clone: The sample contains more than one DNA sequence encoding this CDR3. The chain couples TRBV9 to TRBJ2-3, with D uncertain. This CDR3 is 14 amino acids long. The V gene lost 1 base and the J gene lost 0 bases, with 6 bases spanning the gap. From germline, CDR1 is SGDLS and CDR2 YYNGEE. The CDR3 here is CASSVTASTDTQYF. CDR3 DNA: TGTGCCAGCAGCGTAACCGCTAGCACAGATACGCAGTATTTT. The full variable domain, rest sourced from reference TRBV9 and TRBJ2-3, is DSGVTQTPKHLITATGQRVTLRCSPRSGDLSVYWYQQSLDQGLQFLIQYYNGEERAKGNILERFSAQQFPDLHSELNLSSLELGDSALYFCASSVTASTDTQYFGPGTRLTVL.

The J gene is TRBJ1-1, the V gene TRBV6-1, with 8 bases that match TRBD1. The CDR3 has 15 residues. With V trimmed by 3 bases and J by 3 bases, 6 bases remained unmatched. The germline gives CDR1 MNHNS, CDR2 SASEGT. CDR3 sequence: CASSDQGARDTEAFF. CDR3 nucleotide sequence: TGTGCCAGCAGTGACCAGGGGGCGAGAGACACTGAAGCTTTCTTT.

The V call is TRBV7-2, the J call TRBJ2-2, with TRBD2 as a possible D gene (6 bases). The V gene lost 6 bases and the J gene lost 2 bases, with 10 bases spanning the gap. Germline V gene data show CDR1 as SGHTA and CDR2 as FQGNSA. The CDR3 runs 14 residues. The CDR3 bases are TGTGCCAGCAGATTGGACTACAACACCGGGGAGCTGTTTTTT. Amino acids: CASRLDYNTGELFF.

This clone was recorded a few times. This chain links TRBV29-1 with TRBJ1-1, with D tentatively TRBD1 (6 bases). In germline, CDR1 is SQVTM, CDR2 ANQGSEA. The V gene lost 7 bases and the J gene lost 6 bases, with 15 bases spanning the gap. The CDR3 covers 12 residues. The CDR3 loop is CSAGVGVAEAFF. The CDR3 nucleotides read TGCAGCGCAGGGGTAGGGGTTGCTGAAGCTTTCTTT.

This chain links TRBV9 with TRBJ2-5; unclear D gene. V was clipped by 0 bases and J by 7 bases, with 10 bases between them. The CDR3 has 13 residues. Germline V gene lookup returns CDR1 SGDLS and CDR2 YYNGEE. CDR3 sequence: CASSVASSGTQYF. The CDR3 bases are TGTGCCAGCAGCGTAGCCTCCTCGGGGACCCAGTACTTC.

CDR3 sequence reads: CASSLTATGNTIYF. CDR3 in DNA: TGTGCCAGCAGCTTAACAGCGACTGGAAACACCATATATTTT. The chain uses TRBV28 and TRBJ1-3; no clear D. Germline CDR1 MDHEN, CDR2 SYDVKM. This CDR3 comprises 14 residues. Trimming left V 6 bases short and J 2 bases short, with 11 bases between. The full variable domain, in which reference TRBV28 and TRBJ1-3 provide the parts outside the CDR3, is DVKVTQSSRYLVKRTGEKVFLECVQDMDHENMFWYRQDPGLGLRLIYFSYDVKMKEKGDIPEGYSVSREKKERFSLILESASTNQTSMYLCASSLTATGNTIYFGEGSWLTVV.

This chain uses TRBV11-2 with TRBJ1-1, with D hard to call. The V and J ends lost 8 bases and 1 base respectively, with 8 bases between them. This CDR3 comprises 12 residues. Germline V gene data show CDR1 as SGHAT and CDR2 as FQNNGV. CDR3 protein: CASGRANTEAFF. The CDR3 coding sequence is TGTGCCAGCGGCAGAGCGAACACTGAAGCTTTCTTT.

CDR3 residues: CASSISDRGEAFF. As DNA, the CDR3 is TGTGCCAGCAGCATTTCGGACAGGGGTGAAGCTTTCTTT. This chain uses TRBV27 with TRBJ1-1, with 9 bases matching TRBD1. The junction had 6 bases not matched to a gene; V was cut back by 6 bases and J by 7 bases. This CDR3 is built from 13 residues. Germline V gene lookup returns CDR1 MNHEY and CDR2 SMNVEV (reference sequence).

The V gene is TRBV28, the J gene TRBJ2-3; TRBD2 matches at 7 bases. Germline-derived CDR1 and CDR2 are MDHEN and SYDVKM. The CDR3 is made up of 15 amino acids. The trim removed 5 bases at V and 6 bases at J, leaving 11 bases unmatched. The CDR3 loop reads CASSGLAALRDTQYF. The CDR3 DNA follows: TGTGCCAGCAGTGGGCTAGCGGCGCTACGCGATACGCAGTATTTT.

The rearrangement uses TRBV30 and TRBJ2-7; TRBD1 might be the D (6 bases). The CDR3 runs to 11 residues. Trimming stripped 2 bases from V and 6 bases from J, with 8 bases between. CDR1 and CDR2 (germline): GTSNPN, SVGIG (reference sequence). Here the CDR3 DNA reads TGTGCCTGGAGTCCAGGGGCCGAGCAGTACTTC. Translation gives CAWSPGAEQYF.

The chain links TRBV6-5 to TRBJ2-5; unclear D gene. Germline V gives CDR1 MNHEY, CDR2 SVGAGI. The CDR3 has 13 residues. Trimming left V 0 bases short and J 2 bases short, with 4 bases between. Here the CDR3 reads CASSYSQQETQYF. The CDR3 DNA sequence: TGTGCCAGCAGTTACTCGCAGCAAGAGACCCAGTACTTC.

The CDR3 DNA reads as TGTGCCAGCAAAAAGGGGGCGGAAACCGGGGAGCTGTTTTTT. Protein: CASKKGAETGELFF. The chain is built from TRBV6-4 and TRBJ2-2; 7 nucleotides match TRBD1. This CDR3 region has 14 residues. Germline-derived CDR1 and CDR2 are MRHNA and SNTAGT. The trim removed 7 bases at V and 5 bases at J, leaving 7 bases unmatched.